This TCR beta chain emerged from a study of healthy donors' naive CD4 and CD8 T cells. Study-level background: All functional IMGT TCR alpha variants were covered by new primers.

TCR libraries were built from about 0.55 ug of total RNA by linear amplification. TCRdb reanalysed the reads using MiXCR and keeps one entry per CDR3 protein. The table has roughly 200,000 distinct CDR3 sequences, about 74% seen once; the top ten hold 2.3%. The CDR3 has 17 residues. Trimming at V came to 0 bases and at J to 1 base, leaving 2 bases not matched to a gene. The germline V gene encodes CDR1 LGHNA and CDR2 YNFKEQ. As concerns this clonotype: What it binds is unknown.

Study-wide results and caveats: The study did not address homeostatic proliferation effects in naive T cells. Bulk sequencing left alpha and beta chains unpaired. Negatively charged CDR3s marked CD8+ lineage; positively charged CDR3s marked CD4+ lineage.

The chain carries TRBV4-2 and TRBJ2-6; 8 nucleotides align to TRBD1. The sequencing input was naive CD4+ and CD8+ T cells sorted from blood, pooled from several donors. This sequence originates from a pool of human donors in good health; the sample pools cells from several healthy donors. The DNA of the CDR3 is TGTGCCAGCAGCCAAGAAGACAGGGGATCTGGGGCCAACGTCCTGACTTTC. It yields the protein CASSQEDRGSGANVLTF.